These 21 T cell receptor beta chains came from one sample sequenced in a study of T cells in women clearing cervical HPV infection. This table comes from immunoSEQ multiplex PCR, and its TCRdb copy is limited to in-frame clones, with some not included. The data include approximately 40,000 clones; the top ten clones carry about 8%. Sequencing input: blood buffy coat. The origin of the receptors is a woman aged 18 to 75 with a cervical HPV16 infection that either progressed to CIN3+ or cleared (not recorded which).

About this clone itself: The DNA ends 3 residues before the CDR3 does, and the rest of the CDR3 is filled in from the germline J gene. V gene TRBV2 combines with J gene TRBJ2-1, with TRBD2 matching 9 bases. Germline V gives CDR1 SNHLY, CDR2 FYNNEI. The trim removed 6 bases at V and 4 bases at J, leaving 4 bases unmatched. The CDR3 has 14 amino acids. This CDR3 is CASRKRGVYNEQFF. Partial CDR3 DNA: TGTGCCAGCAGGAAGCGGGGGGTGTACAATGAG. Full variable domain (missing parts from reference TRBV2 and TRBJ2-1): EPEVTQTPSHQVTQMGQEVILRCVPISNHLYFYWYRQILGQKVEFLVSFYNNEISEKSEIFDDQFSVERPDGSNFTLKIRSTKLEDSAMYFCASRKRGVYNEQFFGPGTRLTVL.

Points on this clone: The sequence runs out 3 residues before the end of the CDR3; the remainder is reconstructed from the germline J gene. The V call is TRBV19, the J call TRBJ2-1, with D perhaps TRBD2 (5 bases). The CDR3 runs to 14 residues. V was clipped by 5 bases and J by 7 bases, with 15 bases between them. Germline CDR1 and CDR2: LNHDA and SQIVND (reference sequence). The chain's CDR3 is CASSFFRGQNEQFF. The part of the CDR3 DNA that was read is TGTGCCAGTAGTTTCTTTCGGGGTCAGAATGAG.

To note about this clone: The CDR3 extends 3 residues past the end of the read, so its final part is completed from the germline J gene. V is TRBV18 and J is TRBJ1-2; D possibly corresponds to TRBD1 (5 bases). The CDR3 has 16 residues. CDR1 and CDR2 (germline): KGHSH, LQKENI. V was cut by 0 bases and J by 4 bases, with 15 bases left in between. CDR3 bases read: TGTGCCAGCTCACCACCGGGACTAGTTAAAGGCTATGGC. Its translation: CASSPPGLVKGYG. The entire CDR3 is CASSPPGLVKGYGYTF.

A note on this clone: The read gets to within 3 residues of the CDR3 end, and the germline J gene fills in the rest. The chain links TRBV6-1 to TRBJ1-1; 7 nucleotides agree with TRBD1. Germline assignment: CDR1 MNHNS and CDR2 SASEGT. This CDR3 comprises 15 residues. The trim removed 2 bases at V and 2 bases at J, leaving 5 bases unmatched. CDR3 DNA, as far as it was read: TGTGCCAGCAGTGAATGGGGACAGATTAACACTGAA. This translates into CASSEWGQINTE. The CDR3 reads in full as CASSEWGQINTEAFF.

Concerning this clone: Sequencing ends 3 residues short of the CDR3 end; the germline J gene provides the rest. The J gene is TRBJ2-7, the V gene TRBV18, with D perhaps TRBD2 (5 bases). Germline V gives CDR1 KGHSH, CDR2 LQKENI. This CDR3 has 13 residues. Trimming shortened V by 0 bases and J by 6 bases, and 9 bases separated the two germline ends. Incomplete CDR3 DNA: TGTGCCAGCTCACCACCGTATCGGGGCGAG. It codes for CASSPPYRGE. The entire CDR3 reads CASSPPYRGEQYF.

Concerning this clone: With the read ending 3 residues before the CDR3 end, the germline J gene is used to fill in that end. This sequence joins TRBV7-9 and TRBJ2-7; D is possibly TRBD1 (6 bases). Looked up from germline, CDR1 is SEHNR and CDR2 is FQNEAQ (reference sequence). The length of the CDR3 is 14 residues. Trimming removed 5 bases from V and 6 bases from J, with 17 bases in between. The CDR3 DNA, read in part, is TGTGCCAGCAGCAGGCCGCCGACAGGTCTCGAG. This translates into CASSRPPTGLE. The entire CDR3 reads CASSRPPTGLEQYF.

With respect to this clone: The read ends 3 residues early relative to the CDR3; the germline J gene fills the gap. This chain links TRBV2 with TRBJ2-7; 10 nucleotides agree with TRBD1. The CDR3 totals 15 residues. Unmatched junction bases numbered 9, after V lost 7 bases and J lost 3 bases. CDR1 is SNHLY, CDR2 FYNNEI, per germline. CDR3 loop: CASTRDRGRGYEQYF. The sequenced part of the CDR3 DNA is TGTGCCAGCACTCGGGACAGGGGAAGAGGCTACGAG. Using reference TRBV2 and TRBJ2-7 for the parts outside the CDR3, the full variable domain is EPEVTQTPSHQVTQMGQEVILRCVPISNHLYFYWYRQILGQKVEFLVSFYNNEISEKSEIFDDQFSVERPDGSNFTLKIRSTKLEDSAMYFCASTRDRGRGYEQYFGPGTRLTVT.

Points on this clone: Read data end 3 residues before the CDR3 end; the end is taken from the germline J gene. The rearrangement joins TRBV19 to TRBJ1-3, with D hard to call. Germline V gives CDR1 LNHDA, CDR2 SQIVND (reference sequence). The CDR3 has 14 amino acids. Trimming took off 5 bases at V and 0 bases at J, with 8 bases between the two ends. CDR3 bases read: TGTGCCAGTAGTCCAGGCAGCTCTGGAAACACC. As protein: CASSPGSSGNT. The whole CDR3 sequence is CASSPGSSGNTIYF.

Worth noting for this clone: The sequence runs out 3 residues before the end of the CDR3; the remainder is reconstructed from the germline J gene. The chain combines TRBV6-4 with TRBJ1-6; TRBD1 aligns across 7 bases. The germline CDR1 and CDR2 sequences are MRHNA and SNTAGT. Trimming cost V 3 bases and J 8 bases; bases outside gene matches: 7. The CDR3 consists of 15 residues. CDR3 bases read: TGTGCCAGCAGTGAGGGCAGGGGGTCGCATTCACCC. This codes for CASSEGRGSHSP. From start to end, the CDR3 is CASSEGRGSHSPLHF.

A note on this clone: The read ends 3 residues early relative to the CDR3; the germline J gene fills the gap. The chain combines TRBV5-1 with TRBJ1-1, with 11 bases lining up with TRBD1. Germline V gene data show CDR1 as SGHRS and CDR2 as YFSETQ. The CDR3 is made up of 15 amino acids. V trimming: 0 bases; J trimming: 4 bases; junction bases outside the gene matches: 2. The part of the CDR3 DNA that was read is TGCGCCAGCAGCTTGGGGGACAGGGGGACCACTGAA. Translating it yields CASSLGDRGTTE. The entire CDR3 reads CASSLGDRGTTEAFF.

In regard to this clone: The read ends 3 residues before the CDR3 terminus; that terminus is restored from the germline J gene. V gene TRBV28 combines with J gene TRBJ2-4; 9 bases are shared with TRBD1. Germline lookup yields CDR1 MDHEN and CDR2 SYDVKM. V dropped 4 bases and J dropped 0; count of bases not matched to a gene: 7. The CDR3 is made up of 17 amino acids. CDR3 DNA (partial): TGTGCCAGCAGTTCGGCCGGGACAGGGTTAGCCAAAAACATT. Translation gives CASSSAGTGLAKNI. The full-length CDR3 reads as CASSSAGTGLAKNIQYF.

The chain's CDR3 is CASSESGLSVQPQHF. The DNA read from the CDR3 is TGCGCCAGCAGTGAGTCAGGTCTCTCAGTTCAGCCC. The chain recombines TRBV10-2 with TRBJ1-5; no firm D call. The read falls 3 residues short of the CDR3 end, and the missing part is taken from the germline J gene. The CDR3 totals 15 residues. The germline gives CDR1 WSHSY, CDR2 SAAADI. The V and J ends lost 0 bases and 6 bases respectively, with 12 bases between them.

On this clone itself: The read falls 3 residues short of the CDR3 end, and the missing part is taken from the germline J gene. The chain joins TRBV29-1 to TRBJ2-7, with a tentative D call TRBD1 (6 bases). V lost 4 bases and J lost 0, with 16 bases in between. From germline, CDR1 is SQVTM and CDR2 ANQGSEA. The CDR3 runs 15 residues. CDR3 DNA (partial): TGCAGCGTTGCCCCCTATGGGGGCAGCTCCTACGAG. As protein: CSVAPYGGSSYE. The entire CDR3 reads CSVAPYGGSSYEQYF.

A remark on this clone: The sequenced fragment ends 3 residues before the CDR3 boundary, so the rest is inferred from the germline J gene. The J gene is TRBJ1-1, the V gene TRBV20-1; a weak D match, TRBD1 (6 bases). Trimming left V 6 bases short and J 1 base short, with 18 bases between. This CDR3 spans 15 amino acids. Germline V gives CDR1 DFQATT, CDR2 SNEGSKA (reference sequence). The sequenced part of the CDR3 DNA is TGCAGTGCCGAAAGACAGGACACCCCGAACACTGAA. Translation: CSAERQDTPNTE. The complete CDR3 sequence is CSAERQDTPNTEAFF.

Remarks on this clone: The read halts 3 residues ahead of the CDR3 end, with the missing end drawn from the germline J gene. The V gene is TRBV6-1, the J gene TRBJ2-1, with a weak D call TRBD2 (5 bases). This CDR3 contains 14 residues. V gave up 1 base and J gave up 7 bases, with 11 bases separating them. From germline, CDR1 is MNHNS and CDR2 SASEGT. The CDR3 region is CASSEGTLLNEQFF. CDR3 DNA, as far as it was read: TGTGCCAGCAGTGAAGGGACTTTACTTAATGAG.

In regard to this clone: The read ends 3 residues early relative to the CDR3; the germline J gene fills the gap. The chain links TRBV19 to TRBJ2-5; 7 bases agree with TRBD2. There are 15 residues in the CDR3. J was trimmed by 1 base and V by 6 bases; bases with no gene match: 8. The germline V gene encodes CDR1 LNHDA and CDR2 SQIVND (reference sequence). Incomplete CDR3 DNA: TGTGCCAGTAGCAGGGAGCGGGGCCTCCAAGAGACC. Translated: CASSRERGLQET. The entire CDR3 protein is CASSRERGLQETQYF. The whole variable domain, filled in from reference TRBV19 and TRBJ2-5, reads DGGITQSPKYLFRKEGQNVTLSCEQNLNHDAMYWYRQDPGQGLRLIYYSQIVNDFQKGDIAEGYSVSREKKESFPLTVTSAQKNPTAFYLCASSRERGLQETQYFGPGTRLLVL.

Remarks on this clone: From the germline J gene comes the end of the CDR3, since the read stops 3 residues before it. The chain joins TRBV10-1 to TRBJ1-5, with D possibly matching TRBD1 (6 bases). The V end lost 0 bases, the J end lost 1 base, and 7 bases lay between the germline ends. The CDR3 covers 15 residues. From germline, CDR1 is WNHNN and CDR2 SYGVQD (reference sequence). CDR3 DNA, as far as it was read: TGCGCCAGCAGTGAGTCGAGGGGGAGCAATCAGCCC. It yields the protein CASSESRGSNQP. The CDR3, in full, reads CASSESRGSNQPQHF.

In the case of this clone: The read comes to an end 3 residues before the CDR3 does, leaving the germline J gene to fill in the end. The chain combines TRBV19 with TRBJ2-5; D gene ambiguous. Germline V lookup: CDR1 LNHDA, CDR2 SQIVND (reference sequence). This CDR3 is built from 13 residues. Trimming cost V 3 bases and J 2 bases, with 7 bases left between them. CDR3 sequence: CASSMSGQETQYF. CDR3 DNA (partial): TGTGCCAGTAGTATGTCCGGGCAAGAGACC.

Notes on this clone: The read halts 3 residues ahead of the CDR3 end, with the missing end drawn from the germline J gene. This chain uses TRBV18 with TRBJ2-5; D gene unclear. Germline-derived CDR1 and CDR2 are KGHSH and LQKENI. The CDR3 is made up of 13 amino acids. V was pared by 6 bases and J by 3 bases, with 11 bases between. The CDR3 reads CASSPTMKETQYF. The CDR3 bases that were read are TGTGCCAGCTCCCCAACAATGAAAGAGACC. The whole variable domain, remainder taken from reference TRBV18 and TRBJ2-5, is NAGVMQNPRHLVRRRGQEARLRCSPMKGHSHVYWYRQLPEEGLKFMVYLQKENIIDESGMPKERFSAEFPKEGPSILRIQQVVRGDSAAYFCASSPTMKETQYFGPGTRLLVL.

As regards this clone: Coverage ceases 3 residues before the CDR3 finishes, and the germline J gene fills in the end. The chain links TRBV18 to TRBJ1-5; D is perhaps TRBD1 (6 bases). Germline CDR1 KGHSH, CDR2 LQKENI. Trimming pared 0 bases from V and 0 bases from J, leaving 12 bases between. The CDR3 runs 17 residues. Partial CDR3 DNA: TGTGCCAGCTCACCACCGACAGGACTTAATAGCAATCAGCCC. Its translation: CASSPPTGLNSNQP. The whole CDR3 protein is CASSPPTGLNSNQPQHF.

Points on this clone: The read finishes 3 residues shy of the CDR3 end, and the germline J gene is used to complete it. The chain uses TRBV5-4 and TRBJ2-7; 8 bases align to TRBD2. The germline V gene encodes CDR1 SGHNT and CDR2 YYREEE (reference sequence). V was clipped by 0 bases and J by 0 bases; unmatched bases: 5. The CDR3 runs 16 residues. CDR3 DNA (partial): TGTGCCAGCAGCTTGGAAGCGGGGGTTCCCTCCTACGAG. It yields the protein CASSLEAGVPSYE. The full CDR3 protein reads CASSLEAGVPSYEQYF.